This T cell receptor beta chain derives from a study of cytomegalovirus exposure and HLA in healthy donors. Overall study findings and caveats: Researchers reported in a later analysis that a missense DCLRE1C variant was tied to TCR beta V- and J-gene trimming. A list of approximately 160 TCR beta chains associated with cytomegalovirus was given. Highly shared sequence variants in one cluster were likely a sequencing artifact.

V lost 4 bases and J lost 5, with 6 bases in between. The CDR3 loop spans 11 amino acids. Germline lookup yields CDR1 KGHSH and CDR2 LQKENI. This clone appeared a few times. The antigen remains unidentified. PCR amplification relied on 60 Vbeta primers (plus 13 Jbeta primers). Produced via immunoSEQ multiplex PCR; TCRdb's table is partial and in-frame only. This repertoire shows approximately 100,000 clones, around three quarters found once; its top ten account for more than 3%. This sequence originates from a middle-aged woman in good health and CMV-seronegative. Sequencing was carried out using PBMCs. The chain has TRBV18 and TRBJ2-7; D perhaps matches TRBD1 (5 bases). The CDR3 DNA reads TGTGCCAGCTCACAGGGGAACGAGCAGTACTTC. It codes for CASSQGNEQYF.